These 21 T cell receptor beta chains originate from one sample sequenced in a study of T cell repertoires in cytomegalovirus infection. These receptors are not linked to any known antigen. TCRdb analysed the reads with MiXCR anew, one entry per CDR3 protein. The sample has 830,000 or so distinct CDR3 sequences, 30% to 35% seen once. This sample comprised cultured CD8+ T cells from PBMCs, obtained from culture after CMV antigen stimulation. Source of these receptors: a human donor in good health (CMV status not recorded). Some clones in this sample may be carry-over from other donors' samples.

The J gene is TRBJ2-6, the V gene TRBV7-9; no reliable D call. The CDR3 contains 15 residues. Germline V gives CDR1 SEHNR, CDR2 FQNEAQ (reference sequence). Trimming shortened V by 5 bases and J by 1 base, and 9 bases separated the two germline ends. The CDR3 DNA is TGTGCCAGCAGCCTGAAGAGTTCTGGGGCCAACGTCCTGACTTTC. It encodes CASSLKSSGANVLTF.

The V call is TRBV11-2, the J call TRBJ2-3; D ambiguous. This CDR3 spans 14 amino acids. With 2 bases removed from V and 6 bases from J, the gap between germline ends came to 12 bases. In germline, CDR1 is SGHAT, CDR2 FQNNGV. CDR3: CASSLRKGWDTQYF. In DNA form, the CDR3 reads TGTGCCAGCAGCTTACGAAAAGGCTGGGATACGCAGTATTTT.

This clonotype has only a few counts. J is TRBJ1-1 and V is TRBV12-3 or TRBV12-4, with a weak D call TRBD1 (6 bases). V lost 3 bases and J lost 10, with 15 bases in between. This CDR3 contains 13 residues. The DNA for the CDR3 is TGTGCCAGCAGTTTTCTCTTAGCGGGGGCAGCTTTCTTT. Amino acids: CASSFLLAGAAFF.

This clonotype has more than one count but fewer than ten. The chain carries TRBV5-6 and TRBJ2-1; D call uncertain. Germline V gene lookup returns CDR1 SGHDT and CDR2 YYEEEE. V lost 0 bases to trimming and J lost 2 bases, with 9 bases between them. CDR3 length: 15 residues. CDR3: CASSLALSAYNEQFF. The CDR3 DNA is TGTGCCAGCAGCTTGGCCCTTTCTGCCTACAATGAGCAGTTCTTC. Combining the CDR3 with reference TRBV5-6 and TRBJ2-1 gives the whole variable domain DAGVTQSPTHLIKTRGQQVTLRCSPKSGHDTVSWYQQALGQGPQFIFQYYEEEERQRGNFPDRFSGHQFPNYSSELNVNALLLGDSALYLCASSLALSAYNEQFFGPGTRLTVL.

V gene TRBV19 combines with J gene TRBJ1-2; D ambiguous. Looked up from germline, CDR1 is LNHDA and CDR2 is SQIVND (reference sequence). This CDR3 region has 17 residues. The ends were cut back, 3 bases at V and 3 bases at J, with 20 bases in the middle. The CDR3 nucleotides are TGTGCCAGTAGTATTCCGAACAGCCCCGAAATTGACTATGGCTACACCTTC. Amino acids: CASSIPNSPEIDYGYTF.

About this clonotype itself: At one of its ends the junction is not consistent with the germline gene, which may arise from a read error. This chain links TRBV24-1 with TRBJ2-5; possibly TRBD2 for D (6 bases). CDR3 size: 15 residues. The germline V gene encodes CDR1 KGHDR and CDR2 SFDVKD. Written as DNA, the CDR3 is TGTGCCACCAGTGATCATCCAGGTTGGGGGGAGACCCAGAACTTC. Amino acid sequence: CATSDHPGWGETQNF.

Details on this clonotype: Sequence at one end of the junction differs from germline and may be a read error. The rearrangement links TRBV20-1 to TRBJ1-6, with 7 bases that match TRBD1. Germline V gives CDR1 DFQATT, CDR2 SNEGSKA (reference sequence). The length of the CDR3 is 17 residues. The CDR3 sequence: CSARERQGRDYNSPLHF. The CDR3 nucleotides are TGCAGTGCCAGAGAACGACAGGGAAGGGACTATAATTCACCCCTCCACTTT.

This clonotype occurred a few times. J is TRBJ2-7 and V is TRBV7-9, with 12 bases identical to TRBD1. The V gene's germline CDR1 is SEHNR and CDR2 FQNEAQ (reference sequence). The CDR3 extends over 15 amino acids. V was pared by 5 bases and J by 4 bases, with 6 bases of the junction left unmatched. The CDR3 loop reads CASSTGTGGFYEQYF. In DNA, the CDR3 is TGTGCCAGCAGCACCGGGACAGGGGGCTTTTACGAGCAGTACTTC.

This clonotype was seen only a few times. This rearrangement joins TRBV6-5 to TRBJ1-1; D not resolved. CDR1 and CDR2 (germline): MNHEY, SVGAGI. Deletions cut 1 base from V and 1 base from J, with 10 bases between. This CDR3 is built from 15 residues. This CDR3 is CASSYLSNRNTEAFF. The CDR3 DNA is TGTGCCAGCAGTTACTTGAGCAATAGGAACACTGAAGCTTTCTTT.

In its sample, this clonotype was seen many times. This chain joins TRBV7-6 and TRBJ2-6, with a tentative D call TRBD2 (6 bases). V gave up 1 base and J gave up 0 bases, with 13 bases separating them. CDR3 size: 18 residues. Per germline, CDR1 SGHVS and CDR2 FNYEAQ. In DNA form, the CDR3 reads TGTGCCAGCAGCTTAGTTCTAGCGCCAATCTCTGGGGCCAACGTCCTGACTTTC. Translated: CASSLVLAPISGANVLTF.

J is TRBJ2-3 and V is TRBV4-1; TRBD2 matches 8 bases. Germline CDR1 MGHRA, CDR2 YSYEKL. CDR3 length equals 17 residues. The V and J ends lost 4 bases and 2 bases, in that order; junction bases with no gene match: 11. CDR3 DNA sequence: TGCGCCAGCAGCCCGAGTTGGGGTAGCGGGGACACAGATACGCAGTATTTT. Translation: CASSPSWGSGDTDTQYF.

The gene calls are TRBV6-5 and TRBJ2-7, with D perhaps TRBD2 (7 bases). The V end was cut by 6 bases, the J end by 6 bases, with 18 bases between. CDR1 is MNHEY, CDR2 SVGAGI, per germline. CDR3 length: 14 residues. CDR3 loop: CASRTHRGAREQYV. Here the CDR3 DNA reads TGTGCCAGCAGAACCCATCGGGGGGCGCGCGAGCAGTACGTC.

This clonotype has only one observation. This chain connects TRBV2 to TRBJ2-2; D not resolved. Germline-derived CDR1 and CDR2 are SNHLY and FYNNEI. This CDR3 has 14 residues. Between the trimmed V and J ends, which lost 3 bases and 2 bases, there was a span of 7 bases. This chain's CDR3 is CASSDPFNTGELFF. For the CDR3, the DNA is TGTGCCAGCAGTGACCCCTTTAACACCGGGGAGCTGTTTTTT.

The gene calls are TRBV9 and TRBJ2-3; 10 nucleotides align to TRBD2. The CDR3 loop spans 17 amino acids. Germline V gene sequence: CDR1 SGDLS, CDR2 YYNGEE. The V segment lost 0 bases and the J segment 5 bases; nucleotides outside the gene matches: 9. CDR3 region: CASSVASGSGGRDTQYF. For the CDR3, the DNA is TGTGCCAGCAGCGTAGCTTCGGGTAGCGGGGGGAGAGATACGCAGTATTTT.

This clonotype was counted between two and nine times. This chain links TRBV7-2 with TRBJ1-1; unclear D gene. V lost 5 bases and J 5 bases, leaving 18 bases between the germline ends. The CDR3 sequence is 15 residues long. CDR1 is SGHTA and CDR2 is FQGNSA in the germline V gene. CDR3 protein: CASSAEDGGWTEAFF. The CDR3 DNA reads TGTGCCAGCAGCGCCGAGGACGGCGGGTGGACTGAAGCTTTCTTT. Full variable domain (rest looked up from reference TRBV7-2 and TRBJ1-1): GAGVSQSPSNKVTEKGKDVELRCDPISGHTALYWYRQSLGQGLEFLIYFQGNSAPDKSGLPSDRFSAERTGGSVSTLTIQRTQQEDSAVYLCASSAEDGGWTEAFFGQGTRLTVV.

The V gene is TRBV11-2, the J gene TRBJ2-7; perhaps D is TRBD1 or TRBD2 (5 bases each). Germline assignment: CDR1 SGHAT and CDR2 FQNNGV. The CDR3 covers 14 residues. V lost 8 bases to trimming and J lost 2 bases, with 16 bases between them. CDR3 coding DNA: TGTGCCAGCGGCCAGGGTCCCGGGGCCTACGAGCAGTACTTC. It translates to CASGQGPGAYEQYF. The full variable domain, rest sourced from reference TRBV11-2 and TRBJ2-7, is EAGVAQSPRYKIIEKRQSVAFWCNPISGHATLYWYQQILGQGPKLLIQFQNNGVVDDSQLPKDRFSAERLKGVDSTLKIQPAKLEDSAVYLCASGQGPGAYEQYFGPGTRLTVT.

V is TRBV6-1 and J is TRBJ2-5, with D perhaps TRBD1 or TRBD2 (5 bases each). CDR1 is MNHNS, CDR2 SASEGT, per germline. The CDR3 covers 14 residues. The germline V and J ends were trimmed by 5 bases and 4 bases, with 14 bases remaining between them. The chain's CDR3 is CASSIGGIGETQYF. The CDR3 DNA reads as TGTGCCAGCAGTATTGGGGGAATAGGAGAGACCCAGTACTTC.

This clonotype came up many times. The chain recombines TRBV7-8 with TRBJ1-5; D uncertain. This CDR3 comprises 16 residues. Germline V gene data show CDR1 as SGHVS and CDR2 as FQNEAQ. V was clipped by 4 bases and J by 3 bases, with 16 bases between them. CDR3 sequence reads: CASSSRTEGPNQPQHF. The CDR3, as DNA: TGTGCCAGCAGCTCCCGGACGGAGGGCCCCAATCAGCCCCAGCATTTT.

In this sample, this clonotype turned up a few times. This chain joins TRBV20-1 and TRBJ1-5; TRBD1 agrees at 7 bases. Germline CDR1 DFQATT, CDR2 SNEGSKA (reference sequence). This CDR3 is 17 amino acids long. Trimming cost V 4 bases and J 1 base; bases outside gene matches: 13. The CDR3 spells CSAINGDSYLSNQPQHF. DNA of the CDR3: TGCAGTGCTATAAACGGGGACAGTTACTTAAGCAATCAGCCCCAGCATTTT.

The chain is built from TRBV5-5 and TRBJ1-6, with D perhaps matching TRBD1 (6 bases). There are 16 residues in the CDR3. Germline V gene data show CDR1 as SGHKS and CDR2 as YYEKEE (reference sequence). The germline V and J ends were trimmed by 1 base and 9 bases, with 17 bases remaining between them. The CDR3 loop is CASSLLGGQGVSPLHF. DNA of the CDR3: TGTGCCAGCAGCTTGTTGGGGGGGCAGGGCGTTTCACCCCTCCACTTT.

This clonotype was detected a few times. The CDR3 nucleotides are TGCGCCAGCAGCCAAGCGGACCTTCTCTCTGGGGCCAACGTCCTGACTTTC. Amino acids: CASSQADLLSGANVLTF. The rearrangement uses TRBV4-1 and TRBJ2-6; D is ambiguous. CDR1 and CDR2 from the germline V gene are MGHRA and YSYEKL. This CDR3 region has 17 residues. Between the trimmed V and J ends, which lost 1 base and 0 bases, there was a span of 10 bases.